This entry lists 26 T cell receptor beta chains sequenced from one sample in a study of regulatory T cells in long-lasting Graves disease. Arm-PCR with iRepertoire HTBI primers amplified the CDR3 regions for these TCR beta libraries. Using its own MiXCR run on the multiplex PCR reads, TCRdb lists one record per CDR3 protein. The sample holds around 450,000 distinct CDR3 sequences, about 22% seen once. Time point reported: persistent/refractory GD, antithyroid drugs over 5 years with positive TRAb. PBMC-extracted RNA yielded the TCR library. Material: peripheral blood mononuclear cells (PBMCs), obtained when the disease was refractory, from a patient treated with antithyroid drugs. The receptors derive from a female donor with Graves disease.

This clonotype was detected a few times. The rearrangement joins TRBV19 to TRBJ2-1; no reliable D call. This CDR3 has 13 residues. The germline V gene has CDR1 LNHDA and CDR2 SQIVND (reference sequence). Trimming removed 1 base from V and 8 bases from J, with 9 bases in between. Written as DNA, the CDR3 is TGTGCCAGTAGTATAGTAGCTCCCGATGAGCAGTTCTTC. Its protein product is CASSIVAPDEQFF.

The J gene is TRBJ1-5, the V gene TRBV24-1; a possible D gene is TRBD1 (5 bases). CDR3 size: 13 residues. Germline CDR1 KGHDR, CDR2 SFDVKD. V lost 7 bases and J 5 bases, leaving 11 bases between the germline ends. As DNA, the CDR3 is TGTGCCACCAGGACGGGGGAAGATCAGCCCCAGCATTTT. Amino acids: CATRTGEDQPQHF.

This clonotype has only a few counts. J is TRBJ1-1 and V is TRBV9, with 12 bases that match TRBD1. The germline gives CDR1 SGDLS, CDR2 YYNGEE. V lost 3 bases to trimming and J lost 3 bases; unmatched junction nucleotides: 3. This CDR3 spans 15 amino acids. CDR3 in DNA: TGTGCCAGCAGCGCAGGGACAGGGGGCTACACTGAAGCTTTCTTT. It translates to CASSAGTGGYTEAFF.

The chain uses TRBV9 and TRBJ2-7; maybe TRBD1 (5 bases). Trimming stripped 1 base from V and 0 bases from J, with 8 bases between. Per germline, CDR1 SGDLS and CDR2 YYNGEE. CDR3 size: 14 residues. CDR3 DNA sequence: TGTGCCAGCAGCGTACAGGGAAGCTCCTACGAGCAGTACTTC. This translates into CASSVQGSSYEQYF.

The rearrangement joins TRBV20-1 to TRBJ2-2, with TRBD2 matching over 11 bases. Looked up from germline, CDR1 is DFQATT and CDR2 is SNEGSKA (reference sequence). Losses at the gene ends were 3 bases for V and 1 base for J; bases not matched to a gene: 7. The CDR3 contains 17 residues. DNA for the CDR3: TGCAGTGCTAGGATCCCAGGACTAGCGGGGAACACCGGGGAGCTGTTTTTT. Its translation: CSARIPGLAGNTGELFF.

This clonotype turned up a few times. This rearrangement joins TRBV27 to TRBJ2-7; D is possibly TRBD1 (6 bases). Germline V CDR1 and CDR2: MNHEY, SMNVEV (reference sequence). Between the trimmed V and J ends, which lost 5 bases and 3 bases, there was a span of 11 bases. The CDR3 extends over 13 amino acids. The CDR3 DNA sequence: TGTGCCAGCAGTCCGGACAGCTACTACGAGCAGTACTTC. This encodes CASSPDSYYEQYF.

The chain joins TRBV29-1 to TRBJ2-5, with no clear D. The CDR3 consists of 13 residues. From germline, CDR1 is SQVTM and CDR2 ANQGSEA. V dropped 3 bases and J dropped 3 bases, with 11 bases sitting between them. Written as DNA, the CDR3 is TGCAGCGTTGATACGTCTGCAGAAGAGACCCAGTACTTC. This gives the protein CSVDTSAEETQYF.

This clonotype was counted ten times or more. This chain links TRBV6-2 or TRBV6-3 with TRBJ2-5, with TRBD1 as a possible D gene (5 bases). Trimming removed 4 bases at V and 5 bases at J, with 11 bases between. Germline V gene data show CDR1 as MNHEY and CDR2 as SVGEGT. CDR3 size: 13 residues. CDR3 sequence reads: CASSFGHRETQYF. The DNA of the CDR3 is TGTGCCAGCAGTTTTGGACATCGGGAGACCCAGTACTTC.

This clonotype occurred many times. The chain joins TRBV28 to TRBJ2-7; 10 positions match TRBD1. This CDR3 region has 14 residues. CDR1 is MDHEN, CDR2 SYDVKM, per germline. V lost 4 bases to trimming and J lost 4 bases; unmatched junction nucleotides: 4. The DNA for the CDR3 is TGTGCCAGCAGTTGGACAGGGGGAAGATACGAGCAGTACTTC. It codes for CASSWTGGRYEQYF.

This clonotype occurred many times. The gene calls are TRBV12-3 or TRBV12-4 and TRBJ2-2; a weak D match, TRBD2 (5 bases). V lost 4 bases and J 0 bases, leaving 12 bases between the germline ends. This CDR3 comprises 16 residues. The CDR3 sequence: CASSYPIGANTGELFF. The CDR3 DNA reads as TGTGCCAGCAGTTACCCTATCGGGGCGAACACCGGGGAGCTGTTTTTT.

The table lists this clonotype with a few counts. The CDR3 sequence: CSVERQGGNEQFF. In DNA, the CDR3 is TGCAGCGTTGAGAGACAGGGTGGCAATGAGCAGTTCTTC. The V gene is TRBV29-1, the J gene TRBJ2-1; 7 positions match TRBD1. The J segment lost 6 bases and the V segment lost 3 bases, leaving 5 bases of the junction unmatched. CDR1 SQVTM and CDR2 ANQGSEA come from the germline V gene. The CDR3 runs to 13 residues.

This clonotype was seen at least ten times. This chain connects TRBV11-2 to TRBJ2-7; 8 positions agree with TRBD2. Germline-derived CDR1 and CDR2 are SGHAT and FQNNGV. The CDR3 spans 15 residues. V lost 5 bases, J lost 3 bases, and 9 bases stayed unmatched. The CDR3 bases are TGTGCCAGCAGCACTATAGCGGGGCGTTACTACGAGCAGTACTTC. Encoded protein: CASSTIAGRYYEQYF.

This clonotype was detected only a few times. J is TRBJ2-7 and V is TRBV15; weak D call: TRBD1 (6 bases). Germline V CDR1 and CDR2: LNHNV, YYDKDF (reference sequence). V lost 4 bases and J lost 6, with 19 bases in between. CDR3 length: 15 amino acids. CDR3 sequence: CATSISQGPLREQYF. The CDR3 nucleotides read TGTGCCACCAGCATCAGCCAGGGGCCGCTTCGCGAGCAGTACTTC.

This clonotype was picked up many times. This sequence joins TRBV28 and TRBJ1-2, with no clear D. CDR3 length: 16 residues. V was shortened by 2 bases and J by 8 bases, with 21 bases between the two germline ends. Germline V CDR1 and CDR2: MDHEN, SYDVKM. Written as DNA, the CDR3 is TGTGCCAGCAGTTTAGTCGGTTCGGGGTCCAGCGGGGGCTACACCTTC. This sequence encodes CASSLVGSGSSGGYTF.

The DNA for the CDR3 is TGTGCCAGCAGTGAAGACTCCGGGGGGGCTAGCACAGATACGCAGTATTTT. Protein: CASSEDSGGASTDTQYF. V and J are TRBV6-1 and TRBJ2-3, with TRBD2 matching 8 bases. V dropped 1 base and J dropped 0; count of bases not matched to a gene: 6. CDR1 MNHNS and CDR2 SASEGT come from the germline V gene. The CDR3 contains 17 residues.

In this sample, this clonotype turned up many times. This chain uses TRBV27 with TRBJ2-5; 9 bases line up with TRBD2. From germline, CDR1 is MNHEY and CDR2 SMNVEV (reference sequence). The CDR3 runs to 15 residues. Losses at the gene ends were 5 bases for V and 5 bases for J; bases not matched to a gene: 9. Here the CDR3 reads CASSPQRGVMETQYF. CDR3 sequence (DNA): TGTGCCAGCAGTCCGCAGCGGGGGGTCATGGAGACCCAGTACTTC.

This clonotype was detected ten times or more. V gene TRBV6-5 combines with J gene TRBJ1-5, with TRBD1 identical over 7 bases. The V gene end was trimmed by 2 bases and the J gene end by 7 bases; junction bases not matched to a gene: 2. Germline CDR1 reads MNHEY; CDR2 reads SVGAGI. This CDR3 contains 13 residues. The CDR3 is CASSYGQAQPQHF. The CDR3 DNA follows: TGTGCCAGCAGTTACGGACAGGCGCAGCCCCAGCATTTT.

A few counts support this clonotype. V is TRBV6-5 and J is TRBJ2-7, with 13 positions matching TRBD2. V gave up 2 bases and J gave up 1 base; unmatched junction bases: 2. There are 16 residues in the CDR3. CDR1 is MNHEY, CDR2 SVGAGI, per germline. CDR3 sequence: CASSYRLAGGSYEQYF. The DNA for the CDR3 is TGTGCCAGCAGTTACCGACTAGCGGGGGGATCCTACGAGCAGTACTTC.

This clonotype was observed a handful of times. The genes are TRBV12-3 or TRBV12-4 and TRBJ2-7; D is unresolved. Trimming left V 5 bases short and J 5 bases short, with 10 bases between. CDR3 length equals 12 residues. In nucleotides, the CDR3 is TGTGCCAGCAGTCCCGGGTTCCACGAGCAGTACTTC. This gives the protein CASSPGFHEQYF.

There are many counts of this clonotype. The chain links TRBV2 to TRBJ2-5; D is undetermined. Looked up from germline, CDR1 is SNHLY and CDR2 is FYNNEI. The CDR3 extends over 13 amino acids. Trimming stripped 5 bases from V and 7 bases from J, with 14 bases between. CDR3 loop: CASSQDLGGTQYF. CDR3 nucleotide sequence: TGTGCCAGCAGTCAAGACCTCGGCGGGACCCAGTACTTC.

This clonotype was counted only a few times. The rearrangement joins TRBV2 to TRBJ1-3; D remains unclear. The CDR3 has 15 residues. V was cut by 2 bases and J by 0 bases, with 8 bases left in between. Germline V gives CDR1 SNHLY, CDR2 FYNNEI. DNA for the CDR3: TGTGCCAGCAGTGAAATTATGCGCTCTGGAAACACCATATATTTT. Translating gives CASSEIMRSGNTIYF. Full variable domain (missing parts from reference TRBV2 and TRBJ1-3): EPEVTQTPSHQVTQMGQEVILRCVPISNHLYFYWYRQILGQKVEFLVSFYNNEISEKSEIFDDQFSVERPDGSNFTLKIRSTKLEDSAMYFCASSEIMRSGNTIYFGEGSWLTVV.

This clonotype was found many times. The chain links TRBV20-1 to TRBJ2-7; D unresolved. Germline CDR1 DFQATT, CDR2 SNEGSKA (reference sequence). CDR3 length: 13 amino acids. V lost 0 bases and J 6 bases, leaving 12 bases between the germline ends. The CDR3 DNA reads TGCAGTGCTAGAGATAGTTACGTGGGCGAGCAGTACTTC. Its protein product is CSARDSYVGEQYF.

This clonotype showed up just a few times. The rearrangement joins TRBV7-2 to TRBJ1-4, with a tentative D call TRBD1 (5 bases). The CDR3 sequence is 15 residues long. The germline V gene encodes CDR1 SGHTA and CDR2 FQGNSA. Deletions cut 5 bases from V and 2 bases from J, with 12 bases between. CDR3 nucleotides: TGTGCCAGCAGCATCGGGGGGGTTACTAATGAAAAACTGTTTTTT. It is translated as CASSIGGVTNEKLFF.

This clonotype has more than one count but fewer than ten. The chain links TRBV7-9 to TRBJ2-5; the D gene is possibly TRBD1 (8 bases). The J call is uncertain, as TRBJ2-1 better fits the DNA end. The CDR3 is 16 amino acids. The germline CDR1 and CDR2 sequences are SEHNR and FQNEAQ (reference sequence). The CDR3 DNA reads as TGTGCCAGCACCGAGCGGGGTCGGGGACAGGTGTTTGAGCAGTTCTTC. Translating it yields CASTERGRGQVFEQFF.

This clonotype was seen repeatedly, ten times or more. J is TRBJ1-2 and V is TRBV29-1; D gene uncertain. V lost 4 bases, J lost 2 bases, and 17 bases lay in between. The CDR3 runs 15 residues. CDR1 and CDR2 from the germline V gene are SQVTM and ANQGSEA. The DNA of the CDR3 is TGCAGCGTTGGGGAACAAGGAGCCTTCAACTATGGCTACACCTTC. Its translation is CSVGEQGAFNYGYTF. Filled out from reference TRBV29-1 and TRBJ1-2, the complete variable domain reads SAVISQKPSRDICQRGTSLTIQCQVDSQVTMMFWYRQQPGQSLTLIATANQGSEATYESGFVIDKFPISRPNLTFSTLTVSNMSPEDSSIYLCSVGEQGAFNYGYTFGSGTRLTVV.

In its sample, this clonotype was seen many times. The chain carries TRBV28 and TRBJ2-7; 9 bases are shared with TRBD2. The CDR3 loop spans 14 amino acids. Germline V gene lookup returns CDR1 MDHEN and CDR2 SYDVKM. Unmatched junction bases numbered 4, after V lost 3 bases and J lost 4 bases. The CDR3, as DNA: TGTGCCAGCAGTTTTCCTAGCGGGGTATACGAGCAGTACTTC. Translation: CASSFPSGVYEQYF.